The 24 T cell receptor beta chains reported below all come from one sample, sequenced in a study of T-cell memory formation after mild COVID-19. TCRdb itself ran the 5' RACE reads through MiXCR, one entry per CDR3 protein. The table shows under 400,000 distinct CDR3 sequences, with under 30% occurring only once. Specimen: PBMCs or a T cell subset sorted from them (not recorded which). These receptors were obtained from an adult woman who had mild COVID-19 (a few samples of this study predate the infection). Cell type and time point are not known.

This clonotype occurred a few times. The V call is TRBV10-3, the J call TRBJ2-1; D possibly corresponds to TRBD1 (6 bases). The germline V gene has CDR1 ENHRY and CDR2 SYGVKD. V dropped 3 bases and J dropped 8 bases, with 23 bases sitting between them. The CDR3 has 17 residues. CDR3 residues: CAISEPGTALRGYEQFF. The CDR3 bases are TGTGCCATCAGTGAACCCGGGACGGCCTTGAGGGGGTATGAGCAGTTCTTC.

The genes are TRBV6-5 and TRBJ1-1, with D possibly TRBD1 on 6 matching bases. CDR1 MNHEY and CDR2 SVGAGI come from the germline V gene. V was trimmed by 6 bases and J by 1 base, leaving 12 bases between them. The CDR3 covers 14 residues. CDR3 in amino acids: CASSHREGNTEAFF. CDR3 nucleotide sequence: TGTGCCAGCAGCCACAGGGAGGGGAACACTGAAGCTTTCTTT.

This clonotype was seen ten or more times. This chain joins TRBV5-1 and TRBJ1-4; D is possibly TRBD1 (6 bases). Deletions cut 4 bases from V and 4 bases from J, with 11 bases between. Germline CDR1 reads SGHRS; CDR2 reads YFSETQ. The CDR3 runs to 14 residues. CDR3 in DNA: TGCGCCAGCAGCCCGGACAGCAATAATGAAAAACTGTTTTTT. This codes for CASSPDSNNEKLFF.

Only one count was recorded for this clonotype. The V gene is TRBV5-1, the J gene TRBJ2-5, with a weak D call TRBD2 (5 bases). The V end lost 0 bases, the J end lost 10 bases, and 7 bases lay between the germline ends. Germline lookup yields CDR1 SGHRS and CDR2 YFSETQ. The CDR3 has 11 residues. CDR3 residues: CASSLEGDQYF. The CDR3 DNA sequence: TGCGCCAGCAGCTTGGAGGGAGACCAGTACTTC.

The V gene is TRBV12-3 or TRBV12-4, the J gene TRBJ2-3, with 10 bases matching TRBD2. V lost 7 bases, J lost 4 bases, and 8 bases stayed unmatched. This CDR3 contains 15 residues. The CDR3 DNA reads TGTGCCAGCACCCCCCTAGCGGGAGTATCAGATACGCAGTATTTT. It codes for CASTPLAGVSDTQYF.

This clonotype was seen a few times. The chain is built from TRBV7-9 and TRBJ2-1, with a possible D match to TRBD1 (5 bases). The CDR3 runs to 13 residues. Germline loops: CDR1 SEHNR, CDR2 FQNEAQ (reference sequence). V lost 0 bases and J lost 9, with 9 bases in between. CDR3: CASSLAGAVEQFF. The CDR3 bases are TGTGCCAGCAGCTTAGCTGGGGCGGTTGAGCAGTTCTTC.

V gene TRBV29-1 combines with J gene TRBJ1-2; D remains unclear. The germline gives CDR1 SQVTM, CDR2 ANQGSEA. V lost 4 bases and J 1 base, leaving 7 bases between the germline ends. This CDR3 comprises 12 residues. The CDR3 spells CSVAPDNYGYTF. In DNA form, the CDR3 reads TGCAGCGTTGCGCCAGATAACTATGGCTACACCTTC.

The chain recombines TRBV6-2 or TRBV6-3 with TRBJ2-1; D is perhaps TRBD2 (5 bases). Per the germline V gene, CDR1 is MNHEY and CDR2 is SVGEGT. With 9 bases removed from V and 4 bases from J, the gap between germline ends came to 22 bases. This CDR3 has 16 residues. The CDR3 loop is CASSRGGIRVYNEQFF. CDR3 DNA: TGTGCCAGTTCTCGGGGTGGGATACGTGTTTACAATGAGCAGTTCTTC.

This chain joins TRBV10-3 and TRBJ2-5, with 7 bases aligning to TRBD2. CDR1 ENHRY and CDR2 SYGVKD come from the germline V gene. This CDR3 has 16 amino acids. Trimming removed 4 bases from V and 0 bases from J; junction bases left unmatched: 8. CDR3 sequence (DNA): TGTGCCATCAGTGCCGGGCTAGCGGAGTACCAAGAGACCCAGTACTTC. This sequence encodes CAISAGLAEYQETQYF.

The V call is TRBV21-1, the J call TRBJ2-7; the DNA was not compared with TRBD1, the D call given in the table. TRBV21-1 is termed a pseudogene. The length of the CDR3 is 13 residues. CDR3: CASRRRDRGEQYF. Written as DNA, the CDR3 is TGTGCCAGCCGCAGACGGGACAGGGGGGAGCAGTACTTC.

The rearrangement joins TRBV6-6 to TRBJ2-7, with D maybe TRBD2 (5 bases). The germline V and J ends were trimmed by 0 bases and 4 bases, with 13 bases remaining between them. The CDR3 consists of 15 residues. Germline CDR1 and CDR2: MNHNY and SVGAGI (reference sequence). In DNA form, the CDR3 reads TGTGCCAGCAGTTACTCCGGAAACACGGGGTACGAGCAGTACTTC. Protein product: CASSYSGNTGYEQYF.

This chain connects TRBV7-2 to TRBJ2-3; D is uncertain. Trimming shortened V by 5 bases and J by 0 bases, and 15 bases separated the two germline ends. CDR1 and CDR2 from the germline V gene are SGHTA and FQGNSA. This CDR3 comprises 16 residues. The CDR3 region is CASSPGPLISTDTQYF. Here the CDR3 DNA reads TGTGCCAGCAGCCCCGGACCCTTGATCAGCACAGATACGCAGTATTTT.

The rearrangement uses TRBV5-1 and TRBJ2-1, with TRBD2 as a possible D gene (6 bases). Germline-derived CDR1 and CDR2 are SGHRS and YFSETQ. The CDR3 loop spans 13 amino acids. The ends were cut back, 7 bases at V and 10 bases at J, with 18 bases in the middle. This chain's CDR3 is CASGPSAAREQFF. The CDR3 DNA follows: TGCGCCAGCGGTCCTAGCGCCGCGCGGGAGCAGTTCTTC.

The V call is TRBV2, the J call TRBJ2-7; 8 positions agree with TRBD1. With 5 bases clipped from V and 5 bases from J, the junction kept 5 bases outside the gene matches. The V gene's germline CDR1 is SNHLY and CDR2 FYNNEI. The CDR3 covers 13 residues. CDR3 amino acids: CASSLGQVNEQYF. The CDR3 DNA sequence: TGTGCCAGCAGTTTGGGACAGGTCAACGAGCAGTACTTC.

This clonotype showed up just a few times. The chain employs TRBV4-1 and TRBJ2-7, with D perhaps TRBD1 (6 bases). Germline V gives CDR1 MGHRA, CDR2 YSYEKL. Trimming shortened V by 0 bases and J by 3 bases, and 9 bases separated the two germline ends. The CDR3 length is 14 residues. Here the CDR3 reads CASSQDWDNYEQYF. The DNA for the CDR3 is TGCGCCAGCAGCCAAGATTGGGACAACTACGAGCAGTACTTC.

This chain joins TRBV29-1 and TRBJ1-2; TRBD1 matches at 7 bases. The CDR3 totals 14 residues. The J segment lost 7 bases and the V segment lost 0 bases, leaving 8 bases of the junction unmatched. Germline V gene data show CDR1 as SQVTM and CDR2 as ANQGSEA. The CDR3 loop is CSVEDGQVLGGYTF. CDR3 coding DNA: TGCAGCGTTGAAGACGGACAGGTGTTGGGTGGCTACACCTTC.

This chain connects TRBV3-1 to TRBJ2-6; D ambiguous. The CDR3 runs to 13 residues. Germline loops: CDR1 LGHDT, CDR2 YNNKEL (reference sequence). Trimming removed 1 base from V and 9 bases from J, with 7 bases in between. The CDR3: CASSQGPVNVLTF. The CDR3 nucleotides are TGTGCCAGCAGCCAAGGACCCGTCAACGTCCTGACTTTC.

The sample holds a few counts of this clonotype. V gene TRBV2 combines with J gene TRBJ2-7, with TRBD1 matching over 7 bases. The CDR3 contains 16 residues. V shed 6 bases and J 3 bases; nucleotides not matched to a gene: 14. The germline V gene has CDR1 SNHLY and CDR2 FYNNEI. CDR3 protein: CASRAGTVFILYEQYF. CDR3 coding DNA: TGTGCCAGCAGAGCCGGGACAGTCTTCATACTCTACGAGCAGTACTTC. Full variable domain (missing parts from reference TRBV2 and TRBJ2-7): EPEVTQTPSHQVTQMGQEVILRCVPISNHLYFYWYRQILGQKVEFLVSFYNNEISEKSEIFDDQFSVERPDGSNFTLKIRSTKLEDSAMYFCASRAGTVFILYEQYFGPGTRLTVT.

The CDR3 DNA reads as TGTGCCAGCTCACCATTGCCCCGCGGGACCCAGTACTTC. Its protein is CASSPLPRGTQYF. The chain combines TRBV18 with TRBJ2-5; unclear D gene. The germline V and J ends were trimmed by 2 bases and 7 bases, with 11 bases remaining between them. The V gene's germline CDR1 is KGHSH and CDR2 LQKENI. The CDR3 extends over 13 amino acids.

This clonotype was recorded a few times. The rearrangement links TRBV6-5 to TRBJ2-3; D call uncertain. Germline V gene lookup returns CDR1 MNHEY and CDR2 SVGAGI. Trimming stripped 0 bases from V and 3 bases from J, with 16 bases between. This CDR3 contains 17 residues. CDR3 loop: CASSYSPRAKTTDTQYF. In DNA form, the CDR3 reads TGTGCCAGCAGTTACTCGCCCCGCGCCAAGACAACAGATACGCAGTATTTT.

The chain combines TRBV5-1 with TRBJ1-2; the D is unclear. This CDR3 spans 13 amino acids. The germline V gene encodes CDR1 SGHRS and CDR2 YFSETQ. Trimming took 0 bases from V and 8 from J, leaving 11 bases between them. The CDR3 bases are TGCGCCAGCAGCTTGGACGGGGTCGTCGGCTACACCTTC. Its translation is CASSLDGVVGYTF.

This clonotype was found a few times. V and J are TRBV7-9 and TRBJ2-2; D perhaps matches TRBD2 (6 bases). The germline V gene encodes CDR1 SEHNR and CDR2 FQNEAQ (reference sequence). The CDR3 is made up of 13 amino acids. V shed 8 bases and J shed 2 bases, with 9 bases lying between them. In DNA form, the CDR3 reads TGTGCCAGCGGGGGGACTAACACCGGGGAGCTGTTTTTT. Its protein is CASGGTNTGELFF.

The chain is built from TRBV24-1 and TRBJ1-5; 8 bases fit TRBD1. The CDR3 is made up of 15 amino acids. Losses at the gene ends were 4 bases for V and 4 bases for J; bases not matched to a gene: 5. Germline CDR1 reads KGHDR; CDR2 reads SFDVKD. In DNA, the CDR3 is TGTGCCACCAGTGACCCGACAGGGGAGAATCAGCCCCAGCATTTT. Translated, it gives CATSDPTGENQPQHF.

CDR3 DNA sequence: TGTGCCACCAGCAGAGATATAGGGTTGAGCGAGCAGTACTTC. Translation: CATSRDIGLSEQYF. V and J are TRBV15 and TRBJ2-7; D not resolved. Per germline, CDR1 LNHNV and CDR2 YYDKDF (reference sequence). The CDR3 runs to 14 residues. The V and J ends lost 0 bases and 6 bases respectively, with 12 bases between them.